A selection of T cell receptor beta chains follows, all from one sample in a study of human T cells and chemical hapten exposure. TCRdb called the RACE reads again in MiXCR, with one record for every CDR3 protein. Of approximately 370,000 distinct CDR3 sequences listed, over 5% were seen once; the top ten hold about 7.7%. The sequencing here drew on whole blood, taken in connection with sensitization to the hapten diphenylcyclopropenone (DPC). These receptors were collected from a young woman with alopecia areata. Some clones in this sample may be carry-over from other donors' samples. CDR3s include the opening cysteine and the closing phenylalanine or tryptophan. D genes are given only for firm matches. The size of a clone is reported for some rows only, either as once, few or many, or as a class for expanded clones.

d_call	clone_size	j_call	v_call	cdr3_nt	cdr3_aa
NA	many	TRBJ1-6	TRBV12-3/TRBV12-4	TGTGCCAGCACCTTGCGACTGAGCTCCTATAATTCACCCCTCCACTTT	CASTLRLSSYNSPLHF
NA	NA	TRBJ2-3	TRBV4-2	TGTGCCAGCAGCCAAGATGGGGGCAGGCAAGGGCCAGATACGCAGTATTTT	CASSQDGGRQGPDTQYF
NA	NA	TRBJ1-5	TRBV6-1	TGTGCCAGCAGTCGTATAAATCAGCCCCAGCATTTT	CASSRINQPQHF
NA	few	TRBJ2-1	TRBV10-3	TGTGCCATCAGTGAGCGGGACCCTTCGGGAAATGAGCAGTTCTTC	CAISERDPSGNEQFF
TRBD2	many	TRBJ2-3	TRBV12-5	TGTGCTAGTGCCCGGGCTAGCGGGGCTAGCACAGATACGCAGTATTTT	CASARASGASTDTQYF
NA	few	TRBJ1-2	TRBV27	TGTGCCAGCAGCCGCGGACAGCACCTGTTTAACTATGGCTACACCTTC	CASSRGQHLFNYGYTF
NA	NA	TRBJ1-4	TRBV21-1	TGTGCCAGCAGCAAACCTAACAGGGCTCGGGCTAATGAAAAACTGTTTTTT	CASSKPNRARANEKLFF
TRBD1	NA	TRBJ1-6	TRBV6-6	TGTGCCAGCAGTTACTCGACAGGGCGCTCCTATAATTCACCCCTCCACTTT	CASSYSTGRSYNSPLHF
NA	few	TRBJ1-1	TRBV5-4	TGTGCCAGCAGCAAGGGCAGCCCAGGGAACACTGAAGCTTTCTTT	CASSKGSPGNTEAFF
TRBD2	many	TRBJ2-3	TRBV4-2	TGTGCCAGCAGCCAAGAAGCCGGCGGGGGGCGGCACAGTTCGGATACGCAGTATTTT	CASSQEAGGGRHSSDTQYF
TRBD1	NA	TRBJ1-2	TRBV7-9	TGTGCCAGCAGCTTAGGGGATGGACAGGGGGATGGCTACACCTTC	CASSLGDGQGDGYTF
TRBD2	many	TRBJ2-5	TRBV7-2	TGTGCCAGCACCCCCTGGTCGGGGGGGGAAGAGACCCAGTACTTC	CASTPWSGGEETQYF
NA	many	TRBJ1-2	TRBV5-6	TGTGCCAGCAGCTATTCCTATGGCTACACCTTC	CASSYSYGYTF
NA	few	TRBJ2-1	TRBV19	TGTGCCAGTAGTATCACTGATGAGCAGTTCTTC	CASSITDEQFF
NA	NA	TRBJ1-2	TRBV12-3/TRBV12-4	TGTGCCAGCAGCTATCTCGATTTGAGAGGCTACACCTTC	CASSYLDLRGYTF
NA	many	TRBJ2-7	TRBV27	TGTGCCAGCAGTCCCGTCGTTAGGGGCGGCGAGCAGTACTTC	CASSPVVRGGEQYF
TRBD1	NA	TRBJ2-7	TRBV6-5	TGTGCCAGCAACGGACAGGGGACCTACGAGCAGTACTTC	CASNGQGTYEQYF
NA	many	TRBJ1-4	TRBV6-1	TGTGCCAGCAAGGAAGAAAAACTGTTTTTT	CASKEEKLFF
TRBD2	many	TRBJ2-1	TRBV2	TGTGCCAGCAGTGAGCAGGGACTAGCGGGGGGTAATGAGCAGTTCTTC	CASSEQGLAGGNEQFF
TRBD2	NA	TRBJ2-2	TRBV7-6	TGTGCCAGCAGCTCTCTCGCGGGGGACCTCACCGGGGAGCTGTTTTTT	CASSSLAGDLTGELFF
TRBD2	many	TRBJ2-1	TRBV14	TGTGCCAGCAGCCAAGTGCTAGCTAGCGGGGGCGAGCAGTTCTTC	CASSQVLASGGEQFF
TRBD2	few	TRBJ2-1	TRBV12-3/TRBV12-4	TGTGCCAGCAACGACCACGGAGCGGGGGGGAATGAGCAGTTCTTC	CASNDHGAGGNEQFF
NA	few	TRBJ2-7	TRBV7-9	TGTGCCAGCAGCTCCGAGGGCGCGAGCTCCTACGAGCAGTACTTC	CASSSEGASSYEQYF
NA	NA	TRBJ2-5	TRBV11-1	TGTGCCAGCAGCTTATGGGGGAAGGTCCCGCCGTACCAAGAGACCCAGTACTTC	CASSLWGKVPPYQETQYF
NA	many	TRBJ2-3	TRBV29-1	TGCAGCGTTGAAGGGGGGGAGGGGGACTGGCGAGATACGCAGTATTTT	CSVEGGEGDWRDTQYF
NA	few	TRBJ1-5	TRBV7-2	TGTGCCAGCAGCTTAGCGCAAGAGGGGCAAAAGCCCCAGCATTTT	CASSLAQEGQKPQHF
TRBD1	few	TRBJ1-3	TRBV27	TGTGCCAGCAGTCAGTACAGGGGGCGAACTGGAAACACCATATATTTT	CASSQYRGRTGNTIYF
NA	many	TRBJ1-3	TRBV12-3/TRBV12-4	TGTGCCAGCAGTTTTAGCCTCAGCTCTGGAAACACCATATATTTT	CASSFSLSSGNTIYF
TRBD2	NA	TRBJ2-7	TRBV20-1	TGCAGTGCTAGAGATCAGGCTAGCGGGGGGTTATTTTACGAGCAGTACTTC	CSARDQASGGLFYEQYF
NA	few	TRBJ2-3	TRBV12-3/TRBV12-4	TGTGCCAGCAGCCCGGCGGGGTTATCTAGCACAGATACGCAGTATTTT	CASSPAGLSSTDTQYF
NA	few	TRBJ2-3	TRBV11-2	TGTGCCAGCAGTGAGGGGGGTTCCACAGATACGCAGTATTTT	CASSEGGSTDTQYF
NA	NA	TRBJ1-2	TRBV20-1	TGCAGTGCTAGCGGGCAGCTTACCAACTATGGCTACACCTTC	CSASGQLTNYGYTF
TRBD1	few	TRBJ2-1	TRBV6-2/TRBV6-3	TGTGCCAGCAGTTACGGAGACAGGGGATTTGGTGAGCAGTTCTTC	CASSYGDRGFGEQFF
TRBD2	NA	TRBJ2-1	TRBV5-1	TGCGCCAGCAGCTTGGCTGCGGGGGGCAGCTCCTACAATGAGCAGTTCTTC	CASSLAAGGSSYNEQFF
NA	many	TRBJ2-2	TRBV5-1	TGCGCCAGCAGCTTGCCGCAGTTGGATAACACCGGGGAGCTGTTTTTT	CASSLPQLDNTGELFF
NA	many	TRBJ2-3	TRBV3-1	TGTGCCAGCAGCCAAGAAGCTATTAGCACAGATACGCAGTATTTT	CASSQEAISTDTQYF
NA	NA	TRBJ1-6	TRBV3-1	TGTGCCAGCAGCCACATGGTGCCGGGAAGCTCCTATAATTCACCCCTCCACTTT	CASSHMVPGSSYNSPLHF
TRBD2	many	TRBJ2-1	TRBV7-9	TGTGCCAGCAGCAGTAGCGGGGGTGACAACAATGAGCAGTTCTTC	CASSSSGGDNNEQFF
TRBD2	few	TRBJ2-3	TRBV29-1	TGCAGCGTGGGAGAGACTAGCGGGGGGGATACGCAGTATTTT	CSVGETSGGDTQYF
NA	few	TRBJ2-1	TRBV6-5	TGTGCCAGCAGTTCCCACGCCCGCTCCTACAATGAGCAGTTCTTC	CASSSHARSYNEQFF